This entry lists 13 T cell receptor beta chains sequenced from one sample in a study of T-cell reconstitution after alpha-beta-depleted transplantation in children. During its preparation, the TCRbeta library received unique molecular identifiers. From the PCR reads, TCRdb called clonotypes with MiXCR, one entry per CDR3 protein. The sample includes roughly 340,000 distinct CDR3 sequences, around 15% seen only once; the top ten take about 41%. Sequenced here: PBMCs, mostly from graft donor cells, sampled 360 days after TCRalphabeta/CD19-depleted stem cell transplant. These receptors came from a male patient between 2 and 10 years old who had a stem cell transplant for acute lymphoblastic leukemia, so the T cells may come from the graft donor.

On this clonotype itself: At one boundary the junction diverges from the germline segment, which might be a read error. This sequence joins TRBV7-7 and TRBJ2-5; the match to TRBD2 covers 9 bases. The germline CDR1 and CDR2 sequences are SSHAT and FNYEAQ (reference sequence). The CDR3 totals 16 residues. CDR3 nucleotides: TGTGCTAGCAGCTTACTAGGTAGCGGGAGACAAGAGACCCAGTACTTC. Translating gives CASSLLGSGRQETQYF.

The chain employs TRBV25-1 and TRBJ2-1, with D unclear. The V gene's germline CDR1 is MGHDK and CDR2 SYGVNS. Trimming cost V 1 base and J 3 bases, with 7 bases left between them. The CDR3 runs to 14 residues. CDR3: CASSESGFYNEQFF. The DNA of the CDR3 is TGTGCCAGCAGTGAATCTGGGTTCTACAATGAGCAGTTCTTC.

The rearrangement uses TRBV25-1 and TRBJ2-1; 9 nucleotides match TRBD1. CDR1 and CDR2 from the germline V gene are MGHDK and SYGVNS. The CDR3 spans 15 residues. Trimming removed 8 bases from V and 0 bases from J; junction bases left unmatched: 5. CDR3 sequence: CASGMTGGSYNEQFF. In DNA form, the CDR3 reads TGTGCCAGCGGTATGACAGGGGGCTCCTACAATGAGCAGTTCTTC.

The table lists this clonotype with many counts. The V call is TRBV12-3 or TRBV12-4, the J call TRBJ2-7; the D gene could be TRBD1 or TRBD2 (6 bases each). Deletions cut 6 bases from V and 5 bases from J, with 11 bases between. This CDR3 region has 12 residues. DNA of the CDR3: TGTGCCAGCAGGGTGAGGGGGGACGAGCAGTACTTC. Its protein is CASRVRGDEQYF.

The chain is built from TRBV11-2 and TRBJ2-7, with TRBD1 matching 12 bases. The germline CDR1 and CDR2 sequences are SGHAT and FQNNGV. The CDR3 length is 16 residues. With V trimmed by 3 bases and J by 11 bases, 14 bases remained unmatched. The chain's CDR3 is CASSLTLPGQGAREYF. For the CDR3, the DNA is TGTGCCAGCAGCTTGACCCTCCCGGGACAGGGGGCGAGGGAGTACTTC.

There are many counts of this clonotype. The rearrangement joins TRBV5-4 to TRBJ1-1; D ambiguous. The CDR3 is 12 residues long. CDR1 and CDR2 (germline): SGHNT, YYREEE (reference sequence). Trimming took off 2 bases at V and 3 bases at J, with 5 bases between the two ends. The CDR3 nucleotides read TGTGCCAGCAGCTTTCATGACACTGAAGCTTTCTTT. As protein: CASSFHDTEAFF.

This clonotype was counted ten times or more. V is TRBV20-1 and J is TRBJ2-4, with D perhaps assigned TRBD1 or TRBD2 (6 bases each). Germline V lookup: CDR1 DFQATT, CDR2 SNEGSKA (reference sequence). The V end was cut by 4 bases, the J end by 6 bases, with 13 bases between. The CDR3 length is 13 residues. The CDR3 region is CSAKGGSGNIQYF. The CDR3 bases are TGCAGTGCTAAGGGGGGTAGCGGAAACATTCAGTACTTC.

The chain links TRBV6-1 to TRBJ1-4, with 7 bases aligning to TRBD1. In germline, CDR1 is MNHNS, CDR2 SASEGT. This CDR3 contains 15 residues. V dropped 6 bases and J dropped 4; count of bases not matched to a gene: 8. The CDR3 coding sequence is TGTGCCAGCAGGGCCACCGGGACAGTTAATGAAAAACTGTTTTTT. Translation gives CASRATGTVNEKLFF.

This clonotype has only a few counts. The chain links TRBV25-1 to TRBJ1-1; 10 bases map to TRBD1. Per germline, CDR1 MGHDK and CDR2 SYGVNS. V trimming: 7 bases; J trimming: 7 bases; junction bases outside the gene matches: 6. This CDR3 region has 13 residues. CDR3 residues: CASIRTGGHEAFF. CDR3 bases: TGTGCCAGCATACGGACAGGGGGACATGAAGCTTTCTTT.

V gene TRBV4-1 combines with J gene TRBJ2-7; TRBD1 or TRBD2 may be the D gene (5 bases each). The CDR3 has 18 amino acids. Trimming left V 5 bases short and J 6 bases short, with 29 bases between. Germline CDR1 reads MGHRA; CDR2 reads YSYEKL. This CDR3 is CASSITQDPYLRGFEQYF. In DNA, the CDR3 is TGCGCCAGCAGCATTACACAGGACCCATACCTGAGGGGCTTCGAGCAGTACTTC.

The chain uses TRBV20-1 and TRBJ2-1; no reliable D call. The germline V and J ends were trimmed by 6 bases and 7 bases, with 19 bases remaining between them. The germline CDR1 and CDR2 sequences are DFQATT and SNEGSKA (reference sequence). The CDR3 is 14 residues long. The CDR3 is CSAHKLGLRNEQFF. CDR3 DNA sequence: TGCAGTGCCCACAAGCTAGGGCTCAGAAATGAGCAGTTCTTC.

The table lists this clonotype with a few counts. The CDR3 nucleotides are TGTGCCAGCAGCTCGGACAGGGGAATAGGTTTGGGCAATCAGCCCCAGCATTTT. Translation gives CASSSDRGIGLGNQPQHF. V usage is TRBV7-8 and J usage is TRBJ1-5; 9 nucleotides line up with TRBD1. This CDR3 is 18 amino acids long. Trimming took 4 bases from V and 2 from J; bases not matched to a gene: 12. Germline loops: CDR1 SGHVS, CDR2 FQNEAQ.

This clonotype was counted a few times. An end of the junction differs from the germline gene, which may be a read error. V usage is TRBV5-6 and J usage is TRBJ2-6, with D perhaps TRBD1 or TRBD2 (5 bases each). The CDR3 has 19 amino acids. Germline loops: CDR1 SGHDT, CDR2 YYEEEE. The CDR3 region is CASSLAGAGSLSGVNVLTF. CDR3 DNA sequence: TGTGCCAGCAGCTTGGCCGGGGCAGGGAGCCTCTCTGGGGTCAACGTCCTGACTTTC. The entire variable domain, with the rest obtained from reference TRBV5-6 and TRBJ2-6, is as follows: DAGVTQSPTHLIKTRGQQVTLRCSPKSGHDTVSWYQQALGQGPQFIFQYYEEEERQRGNFPDRFSGHQFPNYSSELNVNALLLGDSALYLCASSLAGAGSLSGVNVLTFGAGSRLTVL.